This T cell receptor beta chain was documented in a study of blood T cells in healthy people across ages. The CDR3 sequence is 13 residues long. Germline CDR1 and CDR2: SGHRS and YFSETQ. Trimming removed 4 bases at V and 6 bases at J, with 13 bases between. Notes on the study in general: Age brought a roughly linear fall in TCR beta diversity measured per million T cells. More naive CD4+ cells and higher diversity were found in long-lived than in aged donors.

Details on this clonotype: No antigen is known for it.

For the second PCR, which ran for roughly 6 to 11 cycles, a sample-barcoded 5' primer and a J-beta primer mix were used. CDR3-containing paired-end reads numbering at least 2.5 million came from each sample. TCRdb passed the 5' RACE reads through MiXCR, listing each CDR3 protein once. The sample lists about 1,400,000 distinct CDR3 sequences; approximately 59% were seen once. The V and J genes are TRBV5-1 and TRBJ1-1, with D perhaps matching TRBD1 (6 bases). Sequencing used blood. This clonotype originated in a man younger than 30 in good health. The chain's CDR3 is CASSIQGGPEAFF. CDR3 nucleotides: TGCGCCAGCAGCATACAGGGAGGCCCTGAAGCTTTCTTT.